These 11 T cell receptor beta chains originate from one sample sequenced in a study of blood T cell repertoires in COVID-19. Repertoires were generated with immunoSEQ multiplex PCR, while TCRdb's copy carries only in-frame clones and drops some. This sample yields about 290,000 clones, of which roughly 80% are seen a single time; less than 4.5% belongs to the top ten. The sequenced material came from peripheral blood. The receptors come from a woman aged 45-65 years with active or convalescent COVID-19.

This clone was detected a few times. The chain employs TRBV4-2 and TRBJ1-6, with 11 bases aligning to TRBD1. The CDR3 sequence is 16 residues long. With V trimmed by 0 bases and J by 10 bases, 5 bases remained unmatched. The germline V gene encodes CDR1 LGHNA and CDR2 YNFKEQ. CDR3 loop: CASSQEADRGRSPLHF. As DNA, the CDR3 is TGTGCCAGCAGCCAAGAGGCGGACAGGGGGCGATCACCCCTCCACTTT.

Only one count was recorded for this clone. This chain links TRBV3-1 (or the pseudogene TRBV3-2) with TRBJ2-5; D gene ambiguous. The germline V gene has CDR1 LGHDT and CDR2 YNNKEL (reference sequence). V was clipped by 0 bases and J by 2 bases, with 7 bases between them. This CDR3 is 14 amino acids long. The CDR3 region has the DNA TGTGCCAGCAGCCAAGAGCGGAGACAAGAGACCCAGTACTTC. Translated, it gives CASSQERRQETQYF.

The CDR3 sequence is CASSLAPDRGYGYTF. The CDR3 DNA reads as TGTGCCAGCAGCTTGGCCCCCGACAGGGGATATGGCTACACCTTC. V gene TRBV5-6 combines with J gene TRBJ1-2, with 8 bases matching TRBD1. This CDR3 comprises 15 residues. V lost 0 bases to trimming and J lost 5 bases; unmatched junction nucleotides: 6. Looked up from germline, CDR1 is SGHDT and CDR2 is YYEEEE.

The rearrangement uses TRBV29-1 and TRBJ2-5, with 9 bases that match TRBD2. V was clipped by 3 bases and J by 3 bases; unmatched bases: 8. The CDR3 runs 15 residues. CDR1 is SQVTM and CDR2 is ANQGSEA in the germline V gene. The CDR3: CSVEGGRVIEETQYF. Written as DNA, the CDR3 is TGCAGCGTTGAGGGCGGGAGGGTGATTGAAGAGACCCAGTACTTC.

The V gene is TRBV6-1, the J gene TRBJ1-2, with a possible D match to TRBD1 (6 bases). The CDR3 sequence is 15 residues long. V was cut by 2 bases and J by 4 bases, with 14 bases left in between. Germline V lookup: CDR1 MNHNS, CDR2 SASEGT. The CDR3 nucleotides are TGTGCCAGCAGTGAACCCCCGACAGGAGTCTATGGCTACACCTTC. Its protein is CASSEPPTGVYGYTF.

V usage is TRBV6-5 and J usage is TRBJ2-3; 8 positions match TRBD2. Germline CDR1 MNHEY, CDR2 SVGAGI. Trimming cost V 6 bases and J 0 bases; bases outside gene matches: 2. This CDR3 has 14 residues. The CDR3 DNA is TGTGCCAGCAGACCGGGAGGGAGCACAGATACGCAGTATTTT. It codes for CASRPGGSTDTQYF.

J is TRBJ1-2 and V is TRBV7-3; D might be TRBD1 (6 bases). V gave up 5 bases and J gave up 0 bases, with 10 bases separating them. This CDR3 is 14 amino acids long. Looked up from germline, CDR1 is SGHTA and CDR2 is FQGTGA. The CDR3 here is CASSPGTSNYGYTF. The CDR3 DNA is TGTGCCAGCAGCCCCGGGACATCTAACTATGGCTACACCTTC. The full variable domain, with the rest looked up from reference TRBV7-3 and TRBJ1-2, is GAGVSQTPSNKVTEKGKYVELRCDPISGHTALYWYRQSLGQGPEFLIYFQGTGAADDSGLPNDRFFAVRPEGSVSTLKIQRTERGDSAVYLCASSPGTSNYGYTFGSGTRLTVV.

The chain carries TRBV3-1 (or the pseudogene TRBV3-2) and TRBJ2-3; D is unclear. From germline, CDR1 is LGHDT and CDR2 YNNKEL (reference sequence). The CDR3 consists of 15 residues. Deletions cut 2 bases from V and 0 bases from J, with 9 bases between. CDR3 region: CASSQFPGSTDTQYF. The CDR3 DNA is TGTGCCAGCAGCCAATTCCCCGGGAGCACAGATACGCAGTATTTT.

CDR3 protein: CASTRQDYTEAFF. CDR3 DNA: TGTGCCAGTACCCGACAGGATTACACTGAAGCTTTCTTT. V and J are TRBV19 and TRBJ1-1; D may be TRBD1 (6 bases). CDR3 size: 13 residues. Trimming left V 7 bases short and J 3 bases short, with 12 bases between. Germline values: CDR1 LNHDA, CDR2 SQIVND (reference sequence). Full variable domain (remainder filled in from reference TRBV19 and TRBJ1-1): DGGITQSPKYLFRKEGQNVTLSCEQNLNHDAMYWYRQDPGQGLRLIYYSQIVNDFQKGDIAEGYSVSREKKESFPLTVTSAQKNPTAFYLCASTRQDYTEAFFGQGTRLTVV.

The rearrangement uses TRBV29-1 and TRBJ1-2; TRBD1 aligns across 9 bases. The CDR3 is 14 residues long. The ends lost 4 bases at V and 2 bases at J; junction bases unmatched: 5. CDR1 and CDR2 from the germline V gene are SQVTM and ANQGSEA. CDR3 in DNA: TGCAGCGTTGTCGGCGGGACAGGGAACTATGGCTACACCTTC. Its translation: CSVVGGTGNYGYTF.

The chain joins TRBV5-1 to TRBJ2-6, with a tentative D call TRBD1 (5 bases). Trimming removed 2 bases at V and 2 bases at J, with 8 bases between. Germline lookup yields CDR1 SGHRS and CDR2 YFSETQ. The CDR3 contains 15 residues. This CDR3 reads CASSFQGTGANVLTF. The CDR3 DNA follows: TGCGCCAGCAGCTTTCAGGGCACTGGGGCCAACGTCCTGACTTTC.